This TCR beta chain was documented in a study of blood T cell repertoires in COVID-19. Background on the study: Both acute and convalescent COVID-19 samples were obtained from the United States, Italy and Spain.

Methods used by the authors: Researchers report that nucleated cell counts were estimated from reference gene primer amplification. Sequenced by immunoSEQ multiplex PCR; TCRdb stores in-frame clones only, minus some. The V and J calls and clone size come from that table; D and trimming were worked out from the DNA. The sample contains under 140,000 clones, approximately 90% of which appear only once. The germline V gene has CDR1 SEHNR and CDR2 FQNEAQ (reference sequence). The CDR3 contains 16 residues. V dropped 5 bases and J dropped 4; count of bases not matched to a gene: 10. The chain carries TRBV7-9 and TRBJ2-3; 9 nucleotides match TRBD1. The sample comprised peripheral blood. The receptor was derived from a woman aged 45-65 years with acute or convalescent COVID-19. The CDR3, as DNA: TGTGCCAGCAGCCCAGGGACAGGGATCTTCGCAGATACGCAGTATTTT. This codes for CASSPGTGIFADTQYF. Together with reference TRBV7-9 and TRBJ2-3, the CDR3 gives the full variable domain: DTGVSQNPRHKITKRGQNVTFRCDPISEHNRLYWYRQTLGQGPEFLTYFQNEAQLEKSRLLSDRFSAERPKGSFSTLEIQRTEQGDSAMYLCASSPGTGIFADTQYFGPGTRLTVL.